These 6 T cell receptor beta chains originate from one sample sequenced in a study of CD8+CD57+ T cells in acquired aplastic anemia (dated by TCRdb to 2016 to 2019). The patients picked for sequencing were ones in whom flow cytometry had shown an expansion of CD8+CD57+ cells. The listed sequencing device is Illumina HiSeq 2000. Genomic DNA was used as template for profiling of TCR beta VDJ combinations and CDR3 sequences. TCRdb trimmed the raw reads at Q25, called clones with MiXCR and kept productive beta chains. CDR3 protein sequences are deduplicated, and each keeps its most common genes and DNA. The sample data list about 180,000 distinct CDR3 sequences, and less than 50% of these were observed just once. Of the sample, roughly 13% is held by the ten largest clones. Sequencing was carried out using sorted CD4+, CD8+, or CD8+CD57+ T cells (not recorded which) from PBMCs. The receptors derive from a human donor with aplastic anemia.

The chain couples TRBV12-3 or TRBV12-4 to TRBJ2-7, with 7 nucleotides matching TRBD2. The CDR3 runs to 15 residues. Trimming removed 6 bases from V and 6 bases from J; junction bases left unmatched: 14. The CDR3 loop is CASSHSGTGAREQYF. For the CDR3, the DNA is TGTGCCAGCAGCCACAGCGGGACGGGTGCACGCGAGCAGTACTTC.

The rearrangement uses TRBV10-3 and TRBJ1-3; TRBD1 agrees at 7 bases. The CDR3 consists of 18 residues. V shed 4 bases and J 0 bases; nucleotides not matched to a gene: 12. From germline, CDR1 is ENHRY and CDR2 SYGVKD. The CDR3 DNA is TGTGCCATCAGTGCCGGAAGGACAGGCGGGGGCTCTGGAAACACCATATATTTT. Protein sequence: CAISAGRTGGGSGNTIYF.

Many counts were recorded for this clonotype. The chain has TRBV6-1 and TRBJ1-6, with D perhaps matching TRBD1 (5 bases). The CDR3 totals 14 residues. Germline V gene lookup returns CDR1 MNHNS and CDR2 SASEGT. V lost 6 bases to trimming and J lost 9 bases, with 15 bases between them. CDR3 sequence: CASSQGGFSSPLHF. CDR3 sequence (DNA): TGTGCCAGCAGCCAGGGTGGATTTAGTTCACCCCTCCACTTT.

The chain couples TRBV10-1 to TRBJ1-4; a possible D gene is TRBD1 (5 bases). The CDR3 totals 15 residues. V lost 3 bases to trimming and J lost 8 bases, with 16 bases between them. Looked up from germline, CDR1 is WNHNN and CDR2 is SYGVQD (reference sequence). CDR3 sequence reads: CASSDHQGSSEKLFF. CDR3 coding DNA: TGCGCCAGCAGTGACCATCAGGGCTCCTCGGAAAAACTGTTTTTT.

This clonotype was seen repeatedly, ten times or more. The rearrangement links TRBV12-3 or TRBV12-4 to TRBJ1-1, with D possibly being TRBD1 (5 bases). Trimming left V 3 bases short and J 10 bases short, with 12 bases between. CDR3 size: 12 residues. The CDR3 sequence is CASSFGTQGAFF. The CDR3 bases are TGTGCCAGCAGTTTTGGGACTCAAGGAGCTTTCTTT.

The sample holds a few counts of this clonotype. The rearrangement joins TRBV29-1 to TRBJ2-3; a possible D gene is TRBD1 (5 bases). Germline CDR1 is SQVTM and CDR2 is ANQGSEA. CDR3 length: 16 residues. The V end was cut by 8 bases, the J end by 3 bases, with 24 bases between. The CDR3 nucleotides read TGCAGCAGCTTGGGTTTGGGTGGGGCAAGGACAGATACGCAGTATTTT. Protein product: CSSLGLGGARTDTQYF.